The text below deals with one T cell receptor beta chain. What it recognizes is unknown. The ends were cut back, 1 base at V and 0 bases at J, with 12 bases in the middle. The germline CDR1 and CDR2 sequences are MGHRA and YSYEKL. The CDR3 extends over 17 amino acids. This sample is drawn from a study of cytomegalovirus exposure and HLA in healthy donors. Study context: The early release's HLA-typed donors yielded about 85 million unique TCRs.

PCR involved 60 Vbeta and 13 Jbeta primers. The assay was immunoSEQ multiplex PCR, and TCRdb's table has in-frame clones only and misses some. The table records roughly 110,000 clones, roughly 74% of them present only once. Study outcomes and limitations: Prior analysis indicated that the majority of TCR beta V segments exhibited productivity approximately 90% or approximately 30% of the time. Several of the most significant clusters appeared, in a later analysis, to be linked to common viral pathogens. Excluded: some indistinguishable V segments such as TRBV6-2 and TRBV6-3.

The chain couples TRBV4-1 to TRBJ1-4; D call uncertain. Sequences were obtained from PBMCs. This TCR was recovered from a middle-aged man in good health and CMV-seronegative. Written as DNA, the CDR3 is TGCGCCAGCAGCCAAGGGTCCCTTGGAGCAACTAATGAAAAACTGTTTTTT. This translates into CASSQGSLGATNEKLFF.